This is a list of T cell receptor beta chains from one sample in a study of cytomegalovirus exposure and HLA in healthy donors. TCRdb's table, derived via immunoSEQ multiplex PCR, lists solely in-frame clones and lacks some. The data show about 130,000 clones, approximately 74% seen once. Input material: PBMCs. The receptor source for this set is a male donor in good health and CMV-seronegative. Each CDR3 is given with its conserved first and last residue. D genes are given only for firm matches. Clone sizes are given selectively: once, few, many, or a class where the clone is expanded.

D: TRBD1
J: TRBJ1-6
V: TRBV28
length: 14
size: NA
DNA: TGTGCCAGCAGTTTTAGACAGGGACTCTCACCCCTCCACTTT
CDR3: CASSFRQGLSPLHF

D: TRBD2
J: TRBJ2-3
V: TRBV25-1
length: 15
size: NA
DNA: TGTGCCAGCAGTGACCTAGCGGGGGGTGGGGATACGCAGTATTTT
CDR3: CASSDLAGGGDTQYF

D: NA
J: TRBJ2-7
V: TRBV7-9
length: 13
size: NA
DNA: TGTGCCAGCGTCCCGGGGATGGCGGACGAGCAGTACTTC
CDR3: CASVPGMADEQYF

D: TRBD2
J: TRBJ2-3
V: TRBV9
length: 17
size: NA
DNA: TGTGCCAGCAGCTTTCGAGGGGGTAGCGGGGACACAGATACGCAGTATTTT
CDR3: CASSFRGGSGDTDTQYF

D: NA
J: TRBJ2-4
V: TRBV6-1
length: 16
size: NA
DNA: TGTGCCAGCAGTGGGGGGGTGTCCCTGTCCAAAAACATTCAGTACTTC
CDR3: CASSGGVSLSKNIQYF

D: NA
J: TRBJ1-1
V: TRBV7-3
length: 13
size: few
DNA: TGTGCCAGCACGGTCCCGGGGAACACTGAAGCTTTCTTT
CDR3: CASTVPGNTEAFF

D: NA
J: TRBJ2-7
V: TRBV19
length: 15
size: NA
DNA: TGTGCCAGTAGTATCGGCAGGGGCTATTCCTACGAGCAGTACTTC
CDR3: CASSIGRGYSYEQYF

D: NA
J: TRBJ2-1
V: TRBV13
length: 14
size: few
DNA: TGTGCCAGCAGCTTAGTTCGGACTATCAATGAGCAGTTCTTC
CDR3: CASSLVRTINEQFF

D: TRBD2
J: TRBJ2-1
V: TRBV7-8
length: 16
size: NA
DNA: TGTGCCAGCAGCCCCTTAGAAAGGACTAGCGTCAATGAGCAGTTCTTC
CDR3: CASSPLERTSVNEQFF

D: TRBD2
J: TRBJ2-1
V: TRBV19
length: 21
size: NA
DNA: TGTGCCAGTAGTCCCCCACATCTACTAGCGGGAGCCGTCTACTCCTACAATGAGCAGTTCTTC
CDR3: CASSPPHLLAGAVYSYNEQFF

D: NA
J: TRBJ2-3
V: TRBV4-2
length: 16
size: few
DNA: TGTGCCAGCAGCTCGCGACAGGTAGCTAGCACAGATACGCAGTATTTT
CDR3: CASSSRQVASTDTQYF

D: NA
J: TRBJ1-1
V: TRBV5-6
length: 13
size: NA
DNA: TGTGCCAGCAGCCCCTGGGGGAGGGATGAAGCTTTCTTT
CDR3: CASSPWGRDEAFF

D: NA
J: TRBJ1-1
V: TRBV18
length: 15
size: NA
DNA: TGTGCCAGCTCACCCATTCAGGGTACGAACACTGAAGCTTTCTTT
CDR3: CASSPIQGTNTEAFF

D: NA
J: TRBJ2-5
V: TRBV9
length: 16
size: NA
DNA: TGTGCCAGCAGCGCCGTCCGCGGGCTCAAAGTGGAGACCCAGTACTTC
CDR3: CASSAVRGLKVETQYF

D: NA
J: TRBJ2-7
V: TRBV5-6
length: 17
size: NA
DNA: TGTGCCAGCAGCTTGGGGGGGCCGGCGAGGGGGAACTACGAGCAGTACTTC
CDR3: CASSLGGPARGNYEQYF

D: NA
J: TRBJ1-1
V: TRBV27
length: 15
size: NA
DNA: TGTGCCAGCAGTTTTACCGGGGGATTAAACACTGAAGCTTTCTTT
CDR3: CASSFTGGLNTEAFF

D: NA
J: TRBJ2-6
V: TRBV18
length: 22
size: NA
DNA: TGTGCCAGCTCACCGAGACTAGTCTTAGGCCGAAGTCGGAGCTCTGGGGCCAACGTCCTGACTTTC
CDR3: CASSPRLVLGRSRSSGANVLTF

D: NA
J: TRBJ1-4
V: TRBV27
length: 16
size: few
DNA: TGTGCCAGCAGTTTTACTTTAGTGGACAGCAGGGAAAAACTGTTTTTT
CDR3: CASSFTLVDSREKLFF

D: TRBD1
J: TRBJ2-7
V: TRBV7-9
length: 14
size: NA
DNA: TGTTCCAGCAGCCCAGGGACAGGGTCCTACGAGCAGTACTTC
CDR3: CSSSPGTGSYEQYF

D: NA
J: TRBJ2-7
V: TRBV28
length: 16
size: NA
DNA: TGTGCCAGCAGTCAGGGGCGGCTGTTGGGCTCCTACGAGCAGTACTTC
CDR3: CASSQGRLLGSYEQYF

D: NA
J: TRBJ2-1
V: TRBV7-6
length: 15
size: NA
DNA: TGTGCCAGCAGCTCTAGGTTTCGCTCCTACAATGAGCAGTTCTTC
CDR3: CASSSRFRSYNEQFF

D: NA
J: TRBJ2-7
V: TRBV15
length: 14
size: NA
DNA: TGTGCCACCAGCAGAGATTGGTACAGCTACGAGCAGTACTTC
CDR3: CATSRDWYSYEQYF

D: NA
J: TRBJ2-1
V: TRBV30
length: 15
size: NA
DNA: TGTGCCTGGAGAGGGGCTATGGGGACCTACAATGAGCAGTTCTTC
CDR3: CAWRGAMGTYNEQFF

D: NA
J: TRBJ2-7
V: TRBV28
length: 18
size: once
DNA: TGTGCCAGCAGTCCACTACGGACAGACAGCCAGTTACGGTACGAGCAGTACTTC
CDR3: CASSPLRTDSQLRYEQYF

D: TRBD1
J: TRBJ2-7
V: TRBV29-1
length: 13
size: few
DNA: TGCAGCGTCGCCGACAGGGTTCTCTACGAGCAGTACTTC
CDR3: CSVADRVLYEQYF

D: NA
J: TRBJ1-6
V: TRBV28
length: 14
size: NA
DNA: TGTGCCAGTAAGGAGAGCTCCTATAATTCACCCCTCCACTTT
CDR3: CASKESSYNSPLHF

D: TRBD2
J: TRBJ2-5
V: TRBV11-2
length: 14
size: NA
DNA: TGTGCCAGCAGCTTGGCTAGCGGGGAAGAGACCCAGTACTTC
CDR3: CASSLASGEETQYF

D: NA
J: TRBJ2-1
V: TRBV27
length: 16
size: NA
DNA: TGTGCCAGCAGTCCCTTGGCCTCCTTAACCTACAATGAGCAGTTCTTC
CDR3: CASSPLASLTYNEQFF

D: NA
J: TRBJ2-3
V: TRBV5-1
length: 15
size: NA
DNA: TGCGCCAGCAGCTTGGACAGCCCTAGCACAGATACGCAGTATTTT
CDR3: CASSLDSPSTDTQYF

D: TRBD1
J: TRBJ2-1
V: TRBV7-3
length: 12
size: NA
DNA: TGTGCCAGCAGCTTAAGACAGGGGGAGCGGTTCTTC
CDR3: CASSLRQGERFF

D: TRBD1
J: TRBJ2-5
V: TRBV7-2
length: 14
size: NA
DNA: TGTGCCAGCAGCCCGGACAGGGGCGCAGAGACCCAGTACTTC
CDR3: CASSPDRGAETQYF

D: TRBD2
J: TRBJ2-2
V: TRBV4-3
length: 16
size: NA
DNA: TGCGCCAGCAGCCGGGCTAGCGGGAGTTGGACCGGGGAGCTGTTTTTT
CDR3: CASSRASGSWTGELFF

D: NA
J: TRBJ1-5
V: TRBV28
length: 11
size: NA
DNA: TGTGCCAGCAGTCGGTATCAGCCCCAGCATTTT
CDR3: CASSRYQPQHF

D: NA
J: TRBJ2-3
V: TRBV7-9
length: 14
size: NA
DNA: TGTGCCAGCTCAAGGGGGGGGGCTACAGATACGCAGTATTTT
CDR3: CASSRGGATDTQYF

D: NA
J: TRBJ1-1
V: TRBV10-1
length: 16
size: few
DNA: TGCGCCAGCCCGTCGTGCGGGAGCTATCAAGGCACTGAAGCTTTCTTT
CDR3: CASPSCGSYQGTEAFF

D: NA
J: TRBJ1-5
V: TRBV19
length: 15
size: NA
DNA: TGTGCCAGTAGTATAGGGAACAGGGTCTATCAGCCCCAGCATTTT
CDR3: CASSIGNRVYQPQHF

D: TRBD1
J: TRBJ1-3
V: TRBV7-2
length: 15
size: once
DNA: TGTGCCAGCAGCATTGACAGGGGGCGTCGAAACACCATATATTTT
CDR3: CASSIDRGRRNTIYF

D: TRBD2
J: TRBJ2-7
V: TRBV27
length: 16
size: NA
DNA: TGTGCCAGCAGTTTATCAGGGACTAGCGGGTGGTACGAGCAGTACTTC
CDR3: CASSLSGTSGWYEQYF

D: NA
J: TRBJ2-5
V: TRBV28
length: 14
size: NA
DNA: TGTGCCAGCAGCGAGCCGGGGGGCCGGGAGACCCAGTACTTC
CDR3: CASSEPGGRETQYF

D: NA
J: TRBJ2-1
V: TRBV20-1
length: 11
size: NA
DNA: TGCAGCTCCTTAGTCTACAATGAGCAGTTCTTC
CDR3: CSSLVYNEQFF

D: TRBD1
J: TRBJ2-2
V: TRBV27
length: 16
size: NA
DNA: TGTGCCAGCAGTTTAGGATCCGGGACAGGGACCGGGGAGCTGTTTTTT
CDR3: CASSLGSGTGTGELFF

D: TRBD1
J: TRBJ2-1
V: TRBV5-1
length: 14
size: once
DNA: TGCGCCAGCGGAGGGACAGGGACCTACAATGAGCAGTTCTTC
CDR3: CASGGTGTYNEQFF

D: NA
J: TRBJ2-1
V: TRBV6-4
length: 13
size: many
DNA: TGTGCCAGCAGTGACCGGGACAACAATGAGCAGTTCTTC
CDR3: CASSDRDNNEQFF

D: TRBD2
J: TRBJ2-1
V: TRBV14
length: 14
size: NA
DNA: TGTGCCAGCAGCAGGGGACTAGCGGGAGATGAGCAGTTCTTC
CDR3: CASSRGLAGDEQFF

D: NA
J: TRBJ2-3
V: TRBV12-1
length: 20
size: NA
DNA: TGTGCCAGCAGCTGTAAGCCGGGACTAGCGGGAGGGCCGGGCACAGATACGCAGTATTTT
CDR3: CASSCKPGLAGGPGTDTQYF

D: NA
J: TRBJ2-7
V: TRBV7-2
length: 16
size: NA
DNA: TGTGCCAGCAGCTTAGGGGCAGGGTCGCCCTCCTACGAGCAGTACTTC
CDR3: CASSLGAGSPSYEQYF

D: NA
J: TRBJ1-1
V: TRBV28
length: 11
size: NA
DNA: TGTGCCAGCGATCAGGGCACTGAAGCTTTCTTT
CDR3: CASDQGTEAFF

D: TRBD1
J: TRBJ1-6
V: TRBV5-4
length: 14
size: NA
DNA: TGTGCCAGCGGACAGGGTTTGGGCAATTCACCCCTCCACTTT
CDR3: CASGQGLGNSPLHF